Here is one TCR beta chain with its context. Its antigen is unknown. This may be a read error: a much more frequent sequence differs by one nucleotide. It was with a sample-barcoded 5' primer and a J-beta primer mix that a second PCR of roughly 7 to 12 cycles was run. The template-switch adaptor, which had 12 random nucleotides, put a tag on each cDNA molecule. TCRdb ran MiXCR on the 5' RACE reads and lists one entry per CDR3 protein. This table holds about 700,000 distinct CDR3 sequences, less than 40% found once. Germline loops: CDR1 MNHNS, CDR2 SASEGT. Trimming left V 6 bases short and J 4 bases short, with 22 bases between. There are 17 residues in the CDR3. This record belongs to a study of blood T cells in healthy people across ages. The overall study: Every two T cells gave about one barcoded beta molecule via template switching. General study points: Unsorted PBMCs ruled out conclusive naive versus antigen-experienced comparison. Samples with more naive T cells showed higher observed beta diversity.

Sample: blood. This TCR derives from a woman of 80 years or more in good health. The rearrangement joins TRBV6-1 to TRBJ1-5; a weak D match, TRBD1 (5 bases). The CDR3 protein is CASSQFRAGARNQPQHF. The DNA for the CDR3 is TGTGCCAGCAGCCAGTTCCGGGCCGGGGCACGGAATCAGCCCCAGCATTTT.